These 10 T cell receptor beta chains were all obtained from the same sample, sequenced in a study of cytomegalovirus exposure and HLA in healthy donors. PCR was performed using 60 Vbeta and 13 Jbeta primers. TCRdb's table, derived via immunoSEQ multiplex PCR, lists solely in-frame clones and lacks some. The sample includes approximately 59,000 clones, 62% of them seen just once. The specimen sequenced was PBMCs. The receptors stem from a man between 25 and 39 years old in good health and CMV-seronegative.

The DNA of the CDR3 is TGTGCCAGCAGTTTCCGTAGTAATTCACCCCTCCACTTT. It encodes CASSFRSNSPLHF. This rearrangement joins TRBV27 to TRBJ1-6; D is ambiguous. The CDR3 is 13 amino acids. Germline V gene lookup returns CDR1 MNHEY and CDR2 SMNVEV (reference sequence). V lost 3 bases and J 6 bases, leaving 6 bases between the germline ends.

The chain joins TRBV4-1 to TRBJ2-7; TRBD2 might be the D (5 bases). Germline values: CDR1 MGHRA, CDR2 YSYEKL. V was cut by 1 base and J by 5 bases, with 15 bases left in between. CDR3 length: 15 amino acids. The CDR3 loop is CASSQVTGVRDEQYF. The CDR3 DNA is TGCGCCAGCAGCCAAGTCACCGGGGTACGCGACGAGCAGTACTTC.

This clone turned up a few times. V usage is TRBV4-1 and J usage is TRBJ2-6; 12 nucleotides agree with TRBD2. Germline V gene lookup returns CDR1 MGHRA and CDR2 YSYEKL. V lost 4 bases, J lost 4 bases, and 11 bases stayed unmatched. The CDR3 totals 19 residues. The CDR3 coding sequence is TGCGCCAGCAGCCGAAAACTAGCGGGGGGCGCCCCCGGGGCCAACGTCCTGACTTTC. Translated, it gives CASSRKLAGGAPGANVLTF.

This clone was picked up a small number of times. The rearrangement links TRBV13 to TRBJ2-7; D is perhaps TRBD1 (5 bases). Trimming shortened V by 4 bases and J by 0 bases, and 16 bases separated the two germline ends. This CDR3 has 16 amino acids. The germline V gene has CDR1 PRHDT and CDR2 FYEKMQ (reference sequence). CDR3 sequence reads: CASSSNRVRVSYEQYF. CDR3 coding DNA: TGTGCCAGCAGCTCCAACCGGGTCAGGGTCTCCTACGAGCAGTACTTC. Complete variable domain (other parts from reference TRBV13 and TRBJ2-7): AAGVIQSPRHLIKEKRETATLKCYPIPRHDTVYWYQQGPGQDPQFLISFYEKMQSDKGSIPDRFSAQQFSDYHSELNMSSLELGDSALYFCASSSNRVRVSYEQYFGPGTRLTVT.

This clone was seen just once. The chain uses TRBV4-2 and TRBJ2-7, with a possible D match to TRBD1 (5 bases). The V gene's germline CDR1 is LGHNA and CDR2 YNFKEQ. The CDR3 contains 16 residues. V was pared by 3 bases and J by 2 bases, with 17 bases between. The CDR3 DNA follows: TGTGCCAGCAGCCAGCCGACAGCTACATTGCCCTACGAGCAGTACTTC. Encoded protein: CASSQPTATLPYEQYF.

The V and J genes are TRBV9 and TRBJ1-2; 7 bases match TRBD1. The ends lost 7 bases at V and 5 bases at J; junction bases unmatched: 5. CDR3 size: 12 residues. Germline-derived CDR1 and CDR2 are SGDLS and YYNGEE. For the CDR3, the DNA is TGTGCCAGCGACAGGGCTCGGTATGGCTACACCTTC. This translates into CASDRARYGYTF.

V usage is TRBV6-1 and J usage is TRBJ1-2, with unresolved D. CDR1 and CDR2 from the germline V gene are MNHNS and SASEGT. V lost 2 bases and J 8 bases, leaving 9 bases between the germline ends. CDR3 length equals 12 residues. The CDR3, as DNA: TGTGCCAGCAGTGAAAAGGAGGAGGGCTACACCTTC. Encoded protein: CASSEKEEGYTF.

This rearrangement joins TRBV7-8 to TRBJ1-5, with D perhaps matching TRBD1 (6 bases). Germline V gene sequence: CDR1 SGHVS, CDR2 FQNEAQ. Trimming removed 5 bases at V and 0 bases at J, with 14 bases between. The CDR3 runs to 16 residues. CDR3 loop: CASSPGTGSSNQPQHF. DNA of the CDR3: TGTGCCAGCAGCCCGGGAACAGGGAGTAGCAATCAGCCCCAGCATTTT.

The table lists this clone with a count of one. The genes are TRBV6-5 and TRBJ2-3, with D maybe TRBD1 (5 bases). V lost 0 bases and J 4 bases, leaving 11 bases between the germline ends. Germline lookup yields CDR1 MNHEY and CDR2 SVGAGI. The CDR3 has 15 residues. Written as DNA, the CDR3 is TGTGCCAGCAGTTACTCCTCCAGGGCCCCAGATACGCAGTATTTT. Protein product: CASSYSSRAPDTQYF.

This clone was picked up a small number of times. V and J are TRBV29-1 and TRBJ2-3; 7 bases are a match to TRBD1. Trimming cost V 5 bases and J 4 bases; bases outside gene matches: 9. The CDR3 totals 14 residues. The V gene's germline CDR1 is SQVTM and CDR2 ANQGSEA. Here the CDR3 DNA reads TGCAGCGTTAAGATGACAGGGATCCCAGATACGCAGTATTTT. It yields the protein CSVKMTGIPDTQYF.